This TCR beta chain was identified during a study of long-term antiretroviral therapy in people with HIV. A v3.0 immunoSEQ assay was performed at survey level. TCRdb's table, derived via immunoSEQ multiplex PCR, lists solely in-frame clones and lacks some. In the table there are under 15,000 clones, 70% to 80% of which are singletons. CDR3 size: 13 residues. Trimming took off 2 bases at V and 8 bases at J, with 12 bases between the two ends. Germline V gives CDR1 SEHNR, CDR2 FQNEAQ (reference sequence). Details on this clone: Its cognate antigen is unknown.

PBMC samples from each donor numbered at least one pre-ART and at least two post-ART. Study results and limitations: Specimens of blood were obtained during about 2003 to 2018, possibly under older ART regimens. Compared with controls, HIV repertoires showed narrower CDR3 length ranges.

The clonotype originates from a woman between 18 and 29 years old with HIV. The sample in question was unsorted PBMCs, obtained 1.3 years after starting antiretroviral therapy. This sequence joins TRBV7-9 and TRBJ1-2, with D unclear. CDR3 sequence (DNA): TGTGCCAGCAGCTTATTCGGGTCTGAGGGCTACACCTTC. Translated, it gives CASSLFGSEGYTF.